The 29 T cell receptor beta chains below come from one sample, sequenced in a study of cytomegalovirus exposure and HLA in healthy donors (dated 2017 in TCRdb). The library was prepared using the immunoSEQ multiplex PCR assay. For the multiplex PCR, a mixture combining 60 forward primers for TCR Vbeta segments and 13 reverse primers for TCR Jbeta segments was used. TCRdb retrieved this table from immuneACCESS and kept in-frame rearrangements only. Not all clones are present; in checked studies, unresolved V genes account for under half, and no reason is known for the remainder. The sample contains 160,000 or so clones, almost 80% of them found a single time. The top ten hold approximately 1.5% of the sample. The sequenced sample was PBMCs. These receptors were collected from a male donor in good health and CMV-seronegative.

J is TRBJ1-2 and V is TRBV6-5; D remains unclear. Trimming removed 3 bases from V and 1 base from J, with 15 bases in between. The CDR3 loop spans 16 amino acids. Germline V CDR1 and CDR2: MNHEY, SVGAGI. CDR3: CASSYGQERYNYGYTF. The CDR3 coding sequence is TGTGCCAGCAGTTATGGGCAAGAAAGATATAACTATGGCTACACCTTC.

The chain links TRBV20-1 to TRBJ2-7, with 10 positions matching TRBD1. The germline gives CDR1 DFQATT, CDR2 SNEGSKA (reference sequence). The junction had 2 bases not matched to a gene; V was cut back by 3 bases and J by 9 bases. The CDR3 contains 11 residues. CDR3 sequence (DNA): TGCAGTGCTAGGACAGGGGGCGGGCAGTACTTC. It specifies CSARTGGGQYF.

The chain uses TRBV7-2 and TRBJ1-3, with a weak D call TRBD1 (6 bases). Germline loops: CDR1 SGHTA, CDR2 FQGNSA. Trimming removed 5 bases from V and 4 bases from J, with 15 bases in between. The CDR3 runs 15 residues. The CDR3 region is CASSRGGGPGNTIYF. CDR3 DNA sequence: TGTGCCAGCAGCCGCGGCGGGGGGCCAGGAAACACCATATATTTT.

This clone appeared a single time. The J gene is TRBJ2-7, the V gene TRBV5-4; no definite D call. Per germline, CDR1 SGHNT and CDR2 YYREEE (reference sequence). CDR3 length: 11 residues. Deletions cut 5 bases from V and 4 bases from J, with 7 bases between. The CDR3 here is CASSSSYEQYF. The CDR3 nucleotides read TGTGCCAGCAGTTCCTCGTACGAGCAGTACTTC.

The V gene is TRBV28, the J gene TRBJ1-2; D is ambiguous. The CDR3 has 12 amino acids. V was pared by 3 bases and J by 3 bases, with 5 bases between. Germline values: CDR1 MDHEN, CDR2 SYDVKM. CDR3 in amino acids: CASSLADYGYTF. Here the CDR3 DNA reads TGTGCCAGCAGTTTGGCCGACTATGGCTACACCTTC.

This rearrangement joins TRBV10-3 to TRBJ2-2; possibly TRBD2 for D (6 bases). V lost 6 bases, J lost 6 bases, and 14 bases lay in between. In germline, CDR1 is ENHRY, CDR2 SYGVKD. There are 14 residues in the CDR3. CDR3 DNA: TGTGCCATCAGGGGACTCCCATCTTCCGGGGAGCTGTTTTTT. It yields the protein CAIRGLPSSGELFF.

The V gene is TRBV1, the J gene TRBJ2-1; TRBD2 was called by the table and not checked on the DNA. TRBV1 is assigned pseudogene status. The CDR3 loop spans 18 amino acids. Here the CDR3 reads CTSSPGVERVSSYNEQFF. The CDR3 region has the DNA TGCACCAGCAGCCCCGGGGTGGAGCGGGTGAGCTCCTACAATGAGCAGTTCTTC.

The chain couples TRBV2 to TRBJ1-1; D not resolved. CDR3 length: 14 amino acids. Germline CDR1 reads SNHLY; CDR2 reads FYNNEI. V lost 4 bases to trimming and J lost 3 bases, with 12 bases between them. In nucleotides, the CDR3 is TGTGCCAGCAGTGTGTGGAGGGTCGACACTGAAGCTTTCTTT. As protein: CASSVWRVDTEAFF.

This chain connects TRBV19 to TRBJ2-1; 8 bases map to TRBD1. This CDR3 has 15 residues. Trimming took 10 bases from V and 0 from J; bases not matched to a gene: 8. CDR1 and CDR2 from the germline V gene are LNHDA and SQIVND (reference sequence). The chain's CDR3 is CAIRQGQVSYNEQFF. In nucleotides, the CDR3 is TGTGCCATTCGCCAGGGACAGGTCTCCTACAATGAGCAGTTCTTC.

The chain uses TRBV13 and TRBJ1-3; D may be TRBD1 (5 bases). The CDR3 totals 18 residues. Germline V lookup: CDR1 PRHDT, CDR2 FYEKMQ (reference sequence). Trimming stripped 4 bases from V and 3 bases from J, with 22 bases between. CDR3 protein: CASSSTWGGTGVGNTIYF. For the CDR3, the DNA is TGTGCCAGCAGCTCAACCTGGGGGGGGACCGGAGTTGGAAACACCATATATTTT.

V usage is TRBV7-2 and J usage is TRBJ2-7, with D possibly TRBD2 on 6 matching bases. V was clipped by 1 base and J by 5 bases, with 9 bases between them. CDR3 size: 13 residues. CDR1 SGHTA and CDR2 FQGNSA come from the germline V gene. The CDR3 sequence: CASSLVGGNEQYF. The CDR3 DNA is TGTGCCAGCAGCTTAGTCGGCGGGAACGAGCAGTACTTC.

The chain joins TRBV29-1 to TRBJ2-2, with TRBD2 matching 7 bases. Germline loops: CDR1 SQVTM, CDR2 ANQGSEA. The V segment lost 7 bases and the J segment 2 bases; nucleotides outside the gene matches: 13. The CDR3 covers 16 residues. The CDR3 nucleotides read TGCAGCGCCTCGAAAGCGGGGTCAGGAAACACCGGGGAGCTGTTTTTT. Residues: CSASKAGSGNTGELFF.

This chain joins TRBV7-2 and TRBJ2-3; 14 bases map to TRBD2. J was trimmed by 10 bases and V by 5 bases; bases with no gene match: 5. This CDR3 has 14 residues. Germline V gene lookup returns CDR1 SGHTA and CDR2 FQGNSA. This CDR3 reads CASSLGTSGSPQYF. The CDR3 region has the DNA TGTGCCAGCAGCCTCGGGACTAGCGGGAGTCCGCAGTATTTT.

V is TRBV4-2 and J is TRBJ2-3; maybe TRBD2 (7 bases). The CDR3 is 16 residues long. V gave up 0 bases and J gave up 3 bases, with 13 bases separating them. Germline CDR1 reads LGHNA; CDR2 reads YNFKEQ. In nucleotides, the CDR3 is TGTGCCAGCAGCCAAGAGCAGGGAGGGGGGACAGATACGCAGTATTTT. Protein: CASSQEQGGGTDTQYF.

CDR3 in amino acids: CASSLDWGGGYNEQFF. CDR3 nucleotide sequence: TGTGCCAGCAGCTTAGATTGGGGAGGGGGCTACAATGAGCAGTTCTTC. V gene TRBV7-6 combines with J gene TRBJ2-1, with a weak D call TRBD2 (7 bases). The CDR3 length is 16 residues. With 1 base removed from V and 3 bases from J, the gap between germline ends came to 13 bases. Germline V CDR1 and CDR2: SGHVS, FNYEAQ.

The sample holds a few counts of this clone. V gene TRBV9 combines with J gene TRBJ2-7, with D unresolved. V lost 4 bases, J lost 5 bases, and 13 bases lay in between. The CDR3 contains 13 residues. CDR1 and CDR2 (germline): SGDLS, YYNGEE. CDR3 DNA sequence: TGTGCCAGCAGCAAGCTAGGTTGGCACGAGCAGTACTTC. Residues: CASSKLGWHEQYF.

The chain links TRBV5-6 to TRBJ2-7, with unresolved D. V lost 1 base, J lost 1 base, and 6 bases lay in between. The germline V gene encodes CDR1 SGHDT and CDR2 YYEEEE. The CDR3 consists of 13 residues. CDR3 nucleotide sequence: TGTGCCAGCAGCTTGTACAATTCCTACGAGCAGTACTTC. Residues: CASSLYNSYEQYF.

This clone appeared a single time. The J gene is TRBJ1-5, the V gene TRBV4-3, with 7 bases fitting TRBD1. Unmatched junction bases numbered 2, after V lost 2 bases and J lost 1 base. In germline, CDR1 is LGHNA, CDR2 YSLEER. The CDR3 length is 15 residues. The CDR3 loop reads CASSQRQGSNQPQHF. The DNA of the CDR3 is TGCGCCAGCAGCCAAAGACAGGGAAGCAATCAGCCCCAGCATTTT.

The gene calls are TRBV7-2 and TRBJ2-3; TRBD2 is a possible D gene (6 bases). The CDR3 loop spans 19 amino acids. V lost 0 bases, J lost 0 bases, and 19 bases lay in between. Germline V lookup: CDR1 SGHTA, CDR2 FQGNSA. The CDR3 is CASSLALASARSSTDTQYF. The CDR3, as DNA: TGTGCCAGCAGCTTAGCGTTAGCTAGCGCGCGATCAAGCACAGATACGCAGTATTTT.

J is TRBJ2-7 and V is TRBV30; 7 bases line up with TRBD2. Germline trimming cut 0 bases from V and 4 bases from J; bases unmatched to any gene: 6. The V gene's germline CDR1 is GTSNPN and CDR2 SVGIG (reference sequence). The CDR3 is made up of 14 amino acids. This CDR3 is CAWSVGGRTYEQYF. The CDR3, as DNA: TGTGCCTGGAGTGTGGGAGGGAGGACGTACGAGCAGTACTTC.

This clone was detected only a few times. The chain has TRBV7-2 and TRBJ2-2, with D perhaps TRBD2 (6 bases). The CDR3 totals 16 residues. Germline loops: CDR1 SGHTA, CDR2 FQGNSA. V lost 6 bases and J 0 bases, leaving 14 bases between the germline ends. CDR3 sequence (DNA): TGTGCCAGCAGTCGGAGCGGGCCCCCGAACACCGGGGAGCTGTTTTTT. This sequence encodes CASSRSGPPNTGELFF.

The chain recombines TRBV2 with TRBJ2-5; D uncertain. Near its end, the DNA agrees better with TRBJ2-7, so the J call may be wrong. The V gene's germline CDR1 is SNHLY and CDR2 FYNNEI. The CDR3 loop spans 12 amino acids. CDR3 protein: CASSIRAGEQYF. The CDR3 coding sequence is TGTGCCAGCAGTATTAGAGCAGGCGAGCAGTACTTC.

This clone showed up just once. The rearrangement uses TRBV11-3 and TRBJ2-2; D is perhaps TRBD2 (6 bases). This CDR3 region has 15 residues. Germline V lookup: CDR1 SGHNT, CDR2 YENEEA. The ends were cut back, 2 bases at V and 5 bases at J, with 12 bases in the middle. CDR3 sequence: CASSLYGAGTGELFF. In DNA form, the CDR3 reads TGTGCCAGCAGCTTATACGGGGCGGGGACCGGGGAGCTGTTTTTT.

The rearrangement joins TRBV9 to TRBJ2-3; D is perhaps TRBD2 (7 bases). The CDR3 is 15 amino acids. The germline gives CDR1 SGDLS, CDR2 YYNGEE. V lost 1 base and J 6 bases, leaving 15 bases between the germline ends. CDR3 sequence: CASSVQEGGRDTQYF. In DNA form, the CDR3 reads TGTGCCAGCAGCGTACAAGAGGGGGGGCGCGATACGCAGTATTTT.

The chain carries TRBV15 and TRBJ2-3; tentatively, D is TRBD2 (6 bases). With 0 bases removed from V and 0 bases from J, the gap between germline ends came to 10 bases. CDR3 size: 16 residues. Germline V gene data show CDR1 as LNHNV and CDR2 as YYDKDF (reference sequence). CDR3 coding DNA: TGTGCCACCAGCAGAGAAGCGCGGGGTAGCACAGATACGCAGTATTTT. Translating gives CATSREARGSTDTQYF. The full variable domain, completed using reference TRBV15 and TRBJ2-3, is DAMVIQNPRYQVTQFGKPVTLSCSQTLNHNVMYWYQQKSSQAPKLLFHYYDKDFNNEADTPDNFQSRRPNTSFCFLDIRSPGLGDTAMYLCATSREARGSTDTQYFGPGTRLTVL.

This clone was seen a few times. The chain joins TRBV4-3 to TRBJ2-7; tentatively, D is TRBD2 (6 bases). This CDR3 spans 13 amino acids. Between the trimmed V and J ends, which lost 3 bases and 2 bases, there was a span of 8 bases. The germline V gene has CDR1 LGHNA and CDR2 YSLEER. The CDR3 DNA follows: TGCGCCAGCAGCCAGGGGGAGGCCTACGAGCAGTACTTC. This translates into CASSQGEAYEQYF.

J is TRBJ1-5 and V is TRBV4-1; D is ambiguous. Germline V gene data show CDR1 as MGHRA and CDR2 as YSYEKL. V lost 4 bases, J lost 4 bases, and 14 bases lay in between. The CDR3 sequence is 15 residues long. Here the CDR3 reads CASSLSQLYNQPQHF. The CDR3 coding sequence is TGCGCCAGCAGCCTATCCCAACTTTATAATCAGCCCCAGCATTTT.

A few counts support this clone. The chain couples TRBV4-2 to TRBJ1-5; the match to TRBD1 covers 7 bases. The CDR3 totals 15 residues. J gave up 1 base and V 6 bases, and 6 bases lay outside the gene matches. The germline CDR1 and CDR2 sequences are LGHNA and YNFKEQ. Here the CDR3 DNA reads TGTGCCAGCAGTCCCCAGGGGGACAGCAATCAGCCCCAGCATTTT. The encoded protein is CASSPQGDSNQPQHF.

V and J are TRBV6-5 and TRBJ2-5; 7 nucleotides align to TRBD1. Trimming at V came to 6 bases and at J to 9 bases, leaving 13 bases not matched to a gene. Germline CDR1 is MNHEY and CDR2 is SVGAGI. The CDR3 is made up of 14 amino acids. The CDR3 DNA follows: TGTGCCAGCAGCCGGGACAGCAGCGTTGGGGCCCAGTACTTC. Its protein product is CASSRDSSVGAQYF.